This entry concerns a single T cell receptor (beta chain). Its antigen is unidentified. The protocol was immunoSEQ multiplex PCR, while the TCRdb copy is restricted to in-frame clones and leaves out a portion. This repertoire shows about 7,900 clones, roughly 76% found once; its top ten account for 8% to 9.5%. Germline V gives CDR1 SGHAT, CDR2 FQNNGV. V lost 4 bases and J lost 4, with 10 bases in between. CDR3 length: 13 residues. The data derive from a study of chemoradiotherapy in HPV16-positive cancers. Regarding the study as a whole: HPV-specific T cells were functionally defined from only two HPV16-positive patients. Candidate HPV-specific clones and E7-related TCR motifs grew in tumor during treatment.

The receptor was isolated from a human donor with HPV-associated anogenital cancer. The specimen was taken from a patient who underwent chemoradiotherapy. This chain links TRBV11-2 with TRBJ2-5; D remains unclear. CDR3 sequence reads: CASSSGVRETQYF. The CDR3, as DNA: TGTGCCAGCAGCTCCGGTGTTAGAGAGACCCAGTACTTC.